This TCR beta chain emerged from a study of control samples from healthy donors and cancer patients. V lost 0 bases and J 7 bases, leaving 2 bases between the germline ends. The CDR3 runs 11 residues. Germline V lookup: CDR1 MNHEY, CDR2 SVGEGT. Clones were read by immunoSEQ multiplex PCR, and TCRdb kept only the in-frame ones, dropping some. Of about 160,000 clones in the sample, roughly 95% were seen once. The chain carries TRBV6-2 or TRBV6-3 and TRBJ2-3, with D uncertain. Sequencing used blood. This TCR was sampled from a woman aged 25 to 39 in good health. The DNA for the CDR3 is TGTGCCAGCAGTTACTCATATACGCAGTATTTT. This sequence encodes CASSYSYTQYF.